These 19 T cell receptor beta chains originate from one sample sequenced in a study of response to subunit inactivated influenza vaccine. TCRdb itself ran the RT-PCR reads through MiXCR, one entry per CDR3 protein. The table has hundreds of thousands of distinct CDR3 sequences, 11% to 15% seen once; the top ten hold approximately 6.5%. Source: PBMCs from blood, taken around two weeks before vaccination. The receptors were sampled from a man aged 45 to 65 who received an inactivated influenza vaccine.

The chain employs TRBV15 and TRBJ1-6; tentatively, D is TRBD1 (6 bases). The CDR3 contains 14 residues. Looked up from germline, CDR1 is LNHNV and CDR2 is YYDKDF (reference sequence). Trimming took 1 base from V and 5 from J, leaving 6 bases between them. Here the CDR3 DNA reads TGTGCCACCAGCAGAGGGACAGATAATTCACCCCTCCACTTT. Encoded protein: CATSRGTDNSPLHF.

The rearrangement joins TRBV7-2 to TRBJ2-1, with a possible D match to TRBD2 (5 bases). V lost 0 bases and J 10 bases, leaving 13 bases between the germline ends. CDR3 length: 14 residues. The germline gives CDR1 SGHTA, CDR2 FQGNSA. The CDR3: CASSLAGNFMEQFF. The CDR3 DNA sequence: TGTGCCAGCAGCTTAGCCGGGAACTTTATGGAGCAGTTCTTC.

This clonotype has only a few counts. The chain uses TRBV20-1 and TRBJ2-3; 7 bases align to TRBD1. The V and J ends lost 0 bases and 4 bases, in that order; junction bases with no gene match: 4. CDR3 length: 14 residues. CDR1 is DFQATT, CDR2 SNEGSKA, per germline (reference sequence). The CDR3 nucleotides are TGCAGTGCTAGAGAGACAGGGTATGCAGATACGCAGTATTTT. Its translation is CSARETGYADTQYF.

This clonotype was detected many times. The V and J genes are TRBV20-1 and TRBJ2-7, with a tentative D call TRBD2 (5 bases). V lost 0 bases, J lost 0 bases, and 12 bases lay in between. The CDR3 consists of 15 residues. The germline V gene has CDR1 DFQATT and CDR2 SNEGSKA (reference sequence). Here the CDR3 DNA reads TGCAGTGCTAGAGAAGGCCAGCGGAACTCCTACGAGCAGTACTTC. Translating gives CSAREGQRNSYEQYF.

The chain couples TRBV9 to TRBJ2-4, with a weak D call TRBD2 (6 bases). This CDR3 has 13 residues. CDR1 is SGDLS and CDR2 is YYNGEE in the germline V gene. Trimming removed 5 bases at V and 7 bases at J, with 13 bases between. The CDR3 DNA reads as TGTGCCAGCAGTCCCGGCGGGGACAACATTCAGTACTTC. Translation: CASSPGGDNIQYF.

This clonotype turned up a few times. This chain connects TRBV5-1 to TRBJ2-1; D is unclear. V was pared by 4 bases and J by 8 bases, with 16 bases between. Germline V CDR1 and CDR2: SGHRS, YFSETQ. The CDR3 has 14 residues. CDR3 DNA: TGCGCCAGCAGCAGAGACGCGTCATACGATGAGCAGTTCTTC. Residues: CASSRDASYDEQFF.

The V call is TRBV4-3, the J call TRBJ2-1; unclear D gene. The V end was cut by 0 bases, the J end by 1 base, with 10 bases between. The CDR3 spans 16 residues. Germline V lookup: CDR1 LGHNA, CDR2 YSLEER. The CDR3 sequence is CASSQEARPSYNEQFF. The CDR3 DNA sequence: TGCGCCAGCAGCCAAGAAGCTCGGCCTTCCTACAATGAGCAGTTCTTC.

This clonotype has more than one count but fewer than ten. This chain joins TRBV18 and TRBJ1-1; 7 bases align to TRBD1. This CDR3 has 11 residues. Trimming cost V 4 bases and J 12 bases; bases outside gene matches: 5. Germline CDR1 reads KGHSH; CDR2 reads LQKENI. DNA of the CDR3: TGTGCCAGCTCACAGGGGACAGCCACTTTCTTT. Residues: CASSQGTATFF.

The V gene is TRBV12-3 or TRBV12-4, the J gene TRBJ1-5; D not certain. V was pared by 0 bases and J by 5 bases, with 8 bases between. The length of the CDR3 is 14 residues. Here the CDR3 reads CASSLAGKHQPQHF. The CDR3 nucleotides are TGTGCCAGCAGTTTAGCGGGGAAGCATCAGCCCCAGCATTTT.

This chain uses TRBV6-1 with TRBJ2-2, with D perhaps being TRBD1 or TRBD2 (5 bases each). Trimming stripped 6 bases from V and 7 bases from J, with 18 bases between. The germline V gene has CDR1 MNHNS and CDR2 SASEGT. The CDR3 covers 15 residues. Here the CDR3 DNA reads TGTGCCAGCAGACCCACTGGGACCGGGGACGGGGAGCTGTTTTTT. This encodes CASRPTGTGDGELFF.

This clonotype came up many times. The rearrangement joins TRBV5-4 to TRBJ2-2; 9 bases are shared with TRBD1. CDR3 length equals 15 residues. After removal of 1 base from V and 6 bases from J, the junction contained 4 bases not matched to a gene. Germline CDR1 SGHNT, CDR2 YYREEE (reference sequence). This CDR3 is CASSLRDRGSGELFF. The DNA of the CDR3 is TGTGCCAGCAGCTTGCGAGACAGGGGGTCCGGGGAGCTGTTTTTT. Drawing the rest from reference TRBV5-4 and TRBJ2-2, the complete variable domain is ETGVTQSPTHLIKTRGQQVTLRCSSQSGHNTVSWYQQALGQGPQFIFQYYREEENGRGNFPPRFSGLQFPNYSSELNVNALELDDSALYLCASSLRDRGSGELFFGEGSRLTVL.

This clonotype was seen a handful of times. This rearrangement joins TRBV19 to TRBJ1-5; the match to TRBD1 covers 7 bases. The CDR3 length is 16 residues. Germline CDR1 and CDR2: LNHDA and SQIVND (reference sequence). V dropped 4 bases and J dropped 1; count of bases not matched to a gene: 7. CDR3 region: CASSKKPGQSNQPQHF. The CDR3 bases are TGTGCCAGTAGTAAAAAACCGGGACAGAGCAATCAGCCCCAGCATTTT.

CDR3 loop: CASSLWGPSGSYNEQFF. The DNA for the CDR3 is TGCGCCAGCAGCTTGTGGGGCCCTAGCGGCTCCTACAATGAGCAGTTCTTC. The rearrangement joins TRBV5-1 to TRBJ2-1; 7 nucleotides match TRBD2. Trimming took 1 base from V and 0 from J; bases not matched to a gene: 7. CDR1 and CDR2 (germline): SGHRS, YFSETQ. There are 17 residues in the CDR3.

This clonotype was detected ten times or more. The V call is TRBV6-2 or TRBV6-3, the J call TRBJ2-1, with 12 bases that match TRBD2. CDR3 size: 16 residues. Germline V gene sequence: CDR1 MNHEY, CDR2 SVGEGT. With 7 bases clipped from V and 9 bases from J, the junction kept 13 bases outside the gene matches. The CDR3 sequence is CASTRRLAGEGGEQFF. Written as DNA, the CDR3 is TGTGCCAGCACCAGAAGACTAGCGGGAGAAGGTGGTGAGCAGTTCTTC.

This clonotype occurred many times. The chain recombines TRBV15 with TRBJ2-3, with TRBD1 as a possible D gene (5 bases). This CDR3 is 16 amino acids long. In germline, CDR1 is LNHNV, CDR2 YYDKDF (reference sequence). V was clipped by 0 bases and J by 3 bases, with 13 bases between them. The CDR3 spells CATSREALTATDTQYF. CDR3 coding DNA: TGTGCCACCAGCAGAGAGGCCCTGACAGCTACAGATACGCAGTATTTT.

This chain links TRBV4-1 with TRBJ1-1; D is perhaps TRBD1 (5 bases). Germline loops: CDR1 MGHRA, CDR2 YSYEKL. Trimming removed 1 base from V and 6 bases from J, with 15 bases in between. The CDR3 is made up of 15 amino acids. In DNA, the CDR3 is TGCGCCAGCAGCCAAGGTGTTGCTAGGGGATCTGAAGCTTTCTTT. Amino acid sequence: CASSQGVARGSEAFF.

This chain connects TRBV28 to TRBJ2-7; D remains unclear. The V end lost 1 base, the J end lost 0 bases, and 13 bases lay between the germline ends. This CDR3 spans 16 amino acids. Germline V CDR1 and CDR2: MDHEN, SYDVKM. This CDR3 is CASSLSLAELSYEQYF. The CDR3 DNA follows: TGTGCCAGCAGTTTATCTTTAGCAGAACTCTCCTACGAGCAGTACTTC.

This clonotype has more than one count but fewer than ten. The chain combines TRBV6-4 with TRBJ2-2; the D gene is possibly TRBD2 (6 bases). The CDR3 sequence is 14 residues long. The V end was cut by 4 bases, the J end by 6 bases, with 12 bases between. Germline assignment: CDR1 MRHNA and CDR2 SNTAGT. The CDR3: CASSVEGLSGELFF. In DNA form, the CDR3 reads TGTGCCAGCAGTGTGGAGGGCCTATCCGGGGAGCTGTTTTTT.

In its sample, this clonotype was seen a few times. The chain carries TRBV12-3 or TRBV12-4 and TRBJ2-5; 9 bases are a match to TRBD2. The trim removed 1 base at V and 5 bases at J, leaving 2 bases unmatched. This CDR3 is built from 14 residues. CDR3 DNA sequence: TGTGCCAGCAGTTTAGTTGGGACTAGCGAGACCCAGTACTTC. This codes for CASSLVGTSETQYF.